The source of this T cell receptor beta chain is a study of OX40 agonist ivuxolimab in advanced cancers. About the full investigation: The costimulatory receptor OX40 (CD134) was targeted by ivuxolimab, a fully human IgG2 agonistic monoclonal antibody. In the dose-escalation cohort, 82.7% of patients were male, and the mean age was roughly 60 years, with a range of about 23 to 80. Among the approximately 54 dose-escalation patients, about 19 had hepatocellular carcinoma, around 15 melanoma, 9 renal cell carcinoma and 9 head and neck cancer. The point of sequencing TCRbeta in the periphery was to test whether ivuxolimab changed TCR sequence diversity and drove clonal T-cell expansion. The paper reports the monotherapy dose-escalation portion (N of about 50 patients) of the phase I ivuxolimab trial. Intravenous ivuxolimab was administered to patients every 2 weeks at six dose levels: 0.01, 0.1, 0.3, 1.5, 3 and 10 mg/kg. Patients were allowed to have had prior anti-PD-1, anti-PD-L1 or anti-CTLA-4 therapy, and around 37% of the dose-escalation patients had previously received checkpoint inhibitors. Partial responses occurred in three dose-escalation patients: two with cutaneous melanoma and one with hepatocellular carcinoma.

For sequencing of the TCRbeta CDR3 region, genomic DNA was extracted from the sorted cells. TCRbeta CDR3 regions were sequenced using the immunoSEQ Assay. Drawn from immuneACCESS, this table holds only the in-frame rearrangements with V and J called that TCRdb kept. Clones are partly lost; checked studies trace under half to an unresolved V gene and leave the rest unexplained. Here the sample has about 47,000 clones; 80% to 85% occur a single time. The leading ten clones occupy 20% to 25% of the sample. The trial excluded patients who had a history of autoimmune disease or were on systemic immunosuppression. Peripheral blood for TCR sequencing was collected from all dose cohorts at baseline, on cycle 4 day 1, and on cycle 7 day 1. Samples were obtained from an open-label, multicenter, first-in-human phase I dose-escalation trial of ivuxolimab. Adults with locally advanced or metastatic head and neck squamous cell, hepatocellular, melanoma or renal cell carcinoma were enrolled in the trial. CD4+ and CD8+ T cells were sorted separately from peripheral blood before TCR sequencing.

V is pruned by 1 base and J by 1 base, leaving 6 bases of the junction without a gene match. The germline V gene supplies CDR1 SGHAT and CDR2 FQNNGV. There are 17 amino acids in the CDR3, from cysteine to phenylalanine inclusive. The read is trimmed to its CDR3 DNA, 51 bases read in frame from base 1. General findings and caveats noted by the study authors: In the 0.1-3.0 mg/kg groups, partial responders were among the patients with the lowest normalized peripheral clonal expansion, particularly in CD8+ T cells. Which antigens the clonally expanded peripheral T cells were specific for was not determined. Low levels of normalized T-cell clonal expansion were also shown by some nonresponding patients. At doses of 0.1 to 3.0 mg/kg, clonal expansion of both CD4+ and CD8+ T cells in blood was seen between baseline and week 6. After ivuxolimab, more expanded clones were found on average in CD8+ T cells than in CD4+ T cells.

Worth noting for this clone: There is no known antigen for this receptor. Nothing much larger sits one base from this clone, and base qualities are not available.

This sequence was found in an adult with an advanced solid tumor such as melanoma, head and neck, liver or kidney cancer. Recombination joined TRBV11-2 with TRBJ2-5, with 10 bases in between that match TRBD2. Sequenced here: CD4+ or CD8+ T cells sorted from blood, sampled in a trial of the OX40 agonist ivuxolimab. The CDR3 protein sequence reads: CASSLGLAGALQETQYF. The bases read TGTGCCAGCAGCTTAGGTCTAGCGGGGGCCCTCCAAGAGACCCAGTACTTC.